This T cell receptor beta chain appears in the sequencing data of a study of siplizumab effects on memory and regulatory T cells. This CDR3 contains 13 residues. Per the germline V gene, CDR1 is SGHTA and CDR2 is FQGNSA. V gave up 5 bases and J gave up 4 bases, with 12 bases separating them. TCR templates numbering some 10^5 were assayed per sample. The assay was immunoSEQ multiplex PCR, and TCRdb's table has in-frame clones only and misses some. The sample lists approximately 100,000 clones, approximately 91% seen once, with around 12% in the top ten. Comment on this clone: The antigen remains undetermined.

General observations from the study: Assignment of a naive or memory phenotype failed for roughly 75-97% of the proliferating CD4+ or CD8+ clones. To unstimulated subsets, only a minor fraction of alloreactive clones could be mapped. Alloreactive sequences tracing back to unstimulated CD4+ memory cells were significantly reduced by siplizumab.

This receptor was identified in a human donor in good health. The specimen was non-Treg CD4+ T cells sorted from blood. This chain links TRBV7-2 with TRBJ2-7, with D uncertain. The CDR3 DNA follows: TGTGCCAGCAGCCCCCGGGTTGCTTACGAGCAGTACTTC. Its translation: CASSPRVAYEQYF.